The 31 T cell receptor beta chains presented below share a single source sample, sequenced in a study of metastatic and nonmetastatic thyroid tumors. All patients were treatment-naive before thyroid surgery. TCRdb reanalyzed the PCR reads with MiXCR. The sample includes about 89,000 clones, roughly an eighth of them seen just once. What was sequenced was tumor tissue. These receptors came from a female donor with papillary thyroid cancer or a benign thyroid nodule (not recorded which). Some clones in this sample may be carry-over from other donors' samples.

As for this clone: A much larger clone is a single base away; this may be a read error. This sequence joins TRBV10-3 and TRBJ1-1; D call uncertain. Germline CDR1 reads ENHRY; CDR2 reads SYGVKD. The CDR3 runs to 14 residues. The CDR3 sequence: CAISGGGIDTGAFF. As DNA, the CDR3 is TGTGCCATCAGTGGGGGAGGGATTGACACTGGAGCTTTCTTT.

V is TRBV6-1 and J is TRBJ1-2; D not resolved. The length of the CDR3 is 12 residues. Trimming shortened V by 5 bases and J by 5 bases, and 9 bases separated the two germline ends. The germline gives CDR1 MNHNS, CDR2 SASEGT. CDR3 sequence: CASSPLQYGYTF. In nucleotides, the CDR3 is TGTGCCAGCAGTCCACTACAGTATGGCTACACCTTC.

A remark on this clone: Being one base from a much bigger clone, this may be a read error. The V and J genes are TRBV20-1 and TRBJ1-2; unclear D gene. Germline CDR1 is DFQATT and CDR2 is SNEGSKA (reference sequence). The CDR3 is 13 residues long. Trimming removed 6 bases from V and 4 bases from J, with 15 bases in between. The CDR3 loop is CSAQLRGGYGYTF. The DNA for the CDR3 is TGCAGTGCCCAGTTACGTGGCGGCTATGGCTACACCTTC.

The rearrangement joins TRBV20-1 to TRBJ2-7; D is ambiguous. The CDR3 consists of 12 residues. Trimming pared 3 bases from V and 3 bases from J, leaving 9 bases between. CDR1 is DFQATT and CDR2 is SNEGSKA in the germline V gene (reference sequence). The CDR3 DNA sequence: TGCAGTGCTAGTGGATTGAGCTACGAGCAGTACTTC. Translation gives CSASGLSYEQYF.

In its sample, this clone was seen a few times. This clone may be a read error of a much larger clone one base away. The chain has TRBV12-5 and TRBJ1-1; 7 bases are shared with TRBD1. V was clipped by 7 bases and J by 2 bases; unmatched bases: 10. The germline CDR1 and CDR2 sequences are LGHNT and FRNRAP. There are 15 residues in the CDR3. Here the CDR3 reads CASDDRVYLNTEAFF. CDR3 coding DNA: TGTGCTAGTGACGACAGGGTCTACCTAAACACTGAAGCTTTCTTT.

This clone occurred many times. The rearrangement joins TRBV3-1 to TRBJ2-7; 11 nucleotides match TRBD2. Germline values: CDR1 LGHDT, CDR2 YNNKEL (reference sequence). This CDR3 is built from 16 residues. After removal of 3 bases from V and 5 bases from J, the junction contained 9 bases not matched to a gene. The CDR3 coding sequence is TGTGCCAGCAGCCACCACACTAGCGGGAGAAACCACGAGCAGTACTTC. Protein product: CASSHHTSGRNHEQYF.

This clone was found many times. V is TRBV3-1 and J is TRBJ1-1; weak D call: TRBD1 (6 bases). There are 14 residues in the CDR3. The V end lost 2 bases, the J end lost 6 bases, and 13 bases lay between the germline ends. The germline V gene has CDR1 LGHDT and CDR2 YNNKEL (reference sequence). The CDR3 DNA reads as TGTGCCAGCAGCCAACTCACAGGGAGGGCTGAAGCTTTCTTT. Translating gives CASSQLTGRAEAFF.

This clone has a count of ten or more. This chain links TRBV2 with TRBJ1-5; 7 bases are a match to TRBD1. Germline CDR1 is SNHLY and CDR2 is FYNNEI. The CDR3 totals 15 residues. Trimming at V came to 4 bases and at J to 2 bases, leaving 5 bases not matched to a gene. Here the CDR3 reads CASSASGQGNQPQHF. In DNA form, the CDR3 reads TGTGCCAGCAGTGCCTCCGGACAGGGCAATCAGCCCCAGCATTTT.

This clone was observed at least ten times. Other DNA sequences from this sample encode an identical CDR3 as well. V is TRBV12-5 and J is TRBJ2-3; the match to TRBD2 covers 8 bases. The V and J ends lost 5 bases and 2 bases, in that order; junction bases with no gene match: 12. The CDR3 has 17 residues. The V gene's germline CDR1 is LGHNT and CDR2 FRNRAP. In DNA, the CDR3 is TGTGCTAGTGGTCAAATCCGGACTAGCCGCTCCACAGATACGCAGTATTTT. It translates to CASGQIRTSRSTDTQYF. The complete variable domain, with remaining parts taken from reference TRBV12-5 and TRBJ2-3, reads DARVTQTPRHKVTEMGQEVTMRCQPILGHNTVFWYRQTMMQGLELLAYFRNRAPLDDSGMPKDRFSAEMPDATLATLKIQPSEPRDSAVYFCASGQIRTSRSTDTQYFGPGTRLTVL.

This clone was seen ten or more times. The chain recombines TRBV15 with TRBJ1-2; D is undetermined. The CDR3 spans 12 residues. Germline V gene lookup returns CDR1 LNHNV and CDR2 YYDKDF (reference sequence). V was trimmed by 0 bases and J by 8 bases, leaving 7 bases between them. CDR3 amino acids: CATSRERVGYTF. In DNA, the CDR3 is TGTGCCACCAGCAGAGAAAGGGTCGGCTACACCTTC.

V is TRBV11-2 and J is TRBJ1-2; D is unclear. There are 12 residues in the CDR3. The V and J ends lost 4 bases and 5 bases respectively, with 8 bases between them. In germline, CDR1 is SGHAT, CDR2 FQNNGV. The CDR3: CASSSDQYGYTF. In DNA, the CDR3 is TGTGCCAGCAGCTCAGACCAGTATGGCTACACCTTC.

This clone occurred once. This may arise from a read error, as a much more abundant clone is one base away. This rearrangement joins TRBV5-1 to TRBJ2-5, with TRBD2 matching 13 bases. Germline CDR1 and CDR2: SGHRS and YFSETQ. This CDR3 has 15 residues. V dropped 6 bases and J dropped 4; count of bases not matched to a gene: 6. Here the CDR3 reads CASMRLAGGGETQYF. CDR3 in DNA: TGCGCCAGCATGAGACTAGCGGGAGGTGGAGAGACCCAGTACTTC.

The table lists this clone with many counts. The gene calls are TRBV25-1 and TRBJ1-1, with a possible D match to TRBD1 (5 bases). The CDR3 is 15 residues long. Germline V gene data show CDR1 as MGHDK and CDR2 as SYGVNS. The V end was cut by 5 bases, the J end by 10 bases, with 23 bases between. DNA of the CDR3: TGTGCCAGCAGTTCCCCCAGGGTCCTGGGGGGAAGAGCTTTCTTT. This gives the protein CASSSPRVLGGRAFF.

In this sample, this clone turned up many times. The V and J genes are TRBV28 and TRBJ2-7; 12 nucleotides align to TRBD2. With V trimmed by 1 base and J by 2 bases, 6 bases remained unmatched. Per the germline V gene, CDR1 is MDHEN and CDR2 is SYDVKM. The length of the CDR3 is 17 residues. DNA for the CDR3: TGTGCCAGCAGTTTATTCGGAAGACTAGCGGGGGCCTACGAGCAGTACTTC. Its translation: CASSLFGRLAGAYEQYF.

This clone was detected many times. Other DNA sequences in this specimen translate into the identical CDR3. The chain links TRBV2 to TRBJ1-1, with TRBD1 as a possible D gene (6 bases). This CDR3 is built from 13 residues. Trimming removed 7 bases from V and 6 bases from J, with 15 bases in between. In germline, CDR1 is SNHLY, CDR2 FYNNEI. Here the CDR3 reads CASKGPTGSEAFF. DNA for the CDR3: TGTGCCAGCAAAGGACCTACAGGGTCTGAAGCTTTCTTT.

This clone has a count of ten or more. The chain carries TRBV7-2 and TRBJ2-7, with TRBD1 as a possible D gene (6 bases). CDR1 is SGHTA and CDR2 is FQGNSA in the germline V gene. This CDR3 has 13 amino acids. V dropped 4 bases and J dropped 3 bases, with 10 bases sitting between them. CDR3 region: CASSWLDSYEQYF. The CDR3 DNA sequence: TGTGCCAGCAGCTGGCTGGACAGCTACGAGCAGTACTTC.

This clone was detected ten times or more. Given a much more abundant clone one base away, this may be a read error. The gene calls are TRBV27 and TRBJ1-2; the D gene is possibly TRBD1 (6 bases). Trimming removed 0 bases at V and 5 bases at J, with 13 bases between. The CDR3 length is 15 residues. Per the germline V gene, CDR1 is MNHEY and CDR2 is SMNVEV (reference sequence). CDR3 sequence: CASSLSWTAPYGYTF. The CDR3 DNA is TGTGCCAGCAGTTTATCGTGGACAGCGCCGTATGGCTACACCTTC.

This clone was seen ten or more times. This chain links TRBV5-5 with TRBJ2-7; no firm D call. V was trimmed by 6 bases and J by 5 bases, leaving 15 bases between them. The CDR3 is 13 residues long. The germline V gene has CDR1 SGHKS and CDR2 YYEKEE (reference sequence). The CDR3 DNA reads as TGTGCCAGCACCCTACAAAGAAGAGACGAGCAGTACTTC. It yields the protein CASTLQRRDEQYF.

This clone was seen a handful of times. A clone one base away is much larger, so this may be a read error. The genes are TRBV10-1 and TRBJ2-1; D tentatively reads TRBD1 or TRBD2 (5 bases each). Trimming left V 6 bases short and J 8 bases short, with 8 bases between. The CDR3 runs 11 residues. CDR1 WNHNN and CDR2 SYGVQD come from the germline V gene (reference sequence). CDR3 amino acids: CASSWGYEQFF. CDR3 in DNA: TGCGCCAGCAGCTGGGGGTATGAGCAGTTCTTC.

This clone was counted ten times or more. This sequence joins TRBV5-1 and TRBJ1-5, with a possible D match to TRBD1 (5 bases). The length of the CDR3 is 15 residues. CDR1 and CDR2 from the germline V gene are SGHRS and YFSETQ. V dropped 0 bases and J dropped 1 base, with 8 bases sitting between them. CDR3 DNA sequence: TGCGCCAGCAGCTTGGACTGGGGGAGCAATCAGCCCCAGCATTTT. Residues: CASSLDWGSNQPQHF.

This clone was counted ten times or more. V usage is TRBV5-1 and J usage is TRBJ1-1; D is unclear. Germline lookup yields CDR1 SGHRS and CDR2 YFSETQ. With 0 bases removed from V and 3 bases from J, the gap between germline ends came to 9 bases. The CDR3 has 14 amino acids. The CDR3 reads CASSLDLLDTEAFF. CDR3 bases: TGCGCCAGCAGCTTGGACCTTCTAGACACTGAAGCTTTCTTT.

The table lists this clone with many counts. This rearrangement joins TRBV11-2 to TRBJ2-1; unclear D gene. V shed 6 bases and J shed 1 base, with 16 bases lying between them. The CDR3 contains 16 residues. CDR1 is SGHAT and CDR2 is FQNNGV in the germline V gene. The CDR3 is CASRRLERRSYNEQFF. The CDR3, as DNA: TGTGCCAGCAGACGACTGGAGCGCAGGTCCTACAATGAGCAGTTCTTC.

This clone was seen more than once but under ten times. This may stem from a read error, because a much larger clone lies one nucleotide away. J is TRBJ1-1 and V is TRBV28; the D is unclear. The V gene lost 7 bases and the J gene lost 12 bases, with 21 bases spanning the gap. The CDR3 totals 13 residues. The germline gives CDR1 MDHEN, CDR2 SYDVKM. The CDR3 spells CASKKSQNTKPFF. The CDR3 DNA reads as TGTGCCAGCAAGAAATCCCAGAACACTAAACCTTTCTTT. Using reference TRBV28 and TRBJ1-1 for the parts outside the CDR3, the full variable domain is DVKVTQSSRYLVKRTGEKVFLECVQDMDHENMFWYRQDPGLGLRLIYFSYDVKMKEKGDIPEGYSVSREKKERFSLILESASTNQTSMYLCASKKSQNTKPFFGQGTRLTVV.

This clone was counted ten times or more. V usage is TRBV2 and J usage is TRBJ1-2, with 7 positions matching TRBD1. The CDR3 is 11 amino acids. Looked up from germline, CDR1 is SNHLY and CDR2 is FYNNEI. V lost 10 bases, J lost 8 bases, and 7 bases stayed unmatched. CDR3 sequence: CATGTAKGYTF. The CDR3 DNA sequence: TGTGCCACTGGGACAGCGAAGGGCTACACCTTC.

This clone occurred a few times. One end of the junction varies from germline; a read error may be responsible. The chain is built from TRBV4-2 and TRBJ2-2; TRBD1 aligns across 7 bases. CDR1 LGHNA and CDR2 YNFKEQ come from the germline V gene. This CDR3 is 17 amino acids long. DNA for the CDR3: TGTGCCAGCAGCCCAAACAGGGGTGGCTTGAACACCGGGGAGCCGTTTTTT. As protein: CASSPNRGGLNTGEPFF.

This clone was detected ten times or more. This sequence joins TRBV11-2 and TRBJ1-6; no firm D call. The V gene's germline CDR1 is SGHAT and CDR2 FQNNGV. This CDR3 has 12 amino acids. V lost 4 bases to trimming and J lost 6 bases, with 4 bases between them. DNA of the CDR3: TGTGCCAGCAGCTCCCTTAATTCACCCCTCCACTTT. Encoded protein: CASSSLNSPLHF.

This clone has a count of ten or more. The chain joins TRBV9 to TRBJ2-2, with 7 positions matching TRBD1. The CDR3 has 13 amino acids. Trimming cost V 2 bases and J 6 bases; bases outside gene matches: 1. CDR1 is SGDLS and CDR2 is YYNGEE in the germline V gene. This CDR3 reads CASSVQGAGELFF. The CDR3 nucleotides are TGTGCCAGCAGCGTGCAGGGGGCCGGGGAGCTGTTTTTT.

This clone was counted many times. V usage is TRBV28 and J usage is TRBJ1-5; 8 nucleotides agree with TRBD1. Looked up from germline, CDR1 is MDHEN and CDR2 is SYDVKM. V shed 5 bases, J shed 4 bases, and the junction held 1 base outside the gene matches. This CDR3 region has 13 residues. The CDR3 loop reads CASSRTGNQPQHF. In DNA, the CDR3 is TGTGCCAGCAGTCGGACAGGGAATCAGCCCCAGCATTTT. The full variable domain, in which reference TRBV28 and TRBJ1-5 provide the parts outside the CDR3, is DVKVTQSSRYLVKRTGEKVFLECVQDMDHENMFWYRQDPGLGLRLIYFSYDVKMKEKGDIPEGYSVSREKKERFSLILESASTNQTSMYLCASSRTGNQPQHFGDGTRLSIL.

This clone was observed at least ten times. The V gene is TRBV11-1, the J gene TRBJ2-7; 9 bases are a match to TRBD2. Germline-derived CDR1 and CDR2 are SGHAT and FQDESV (reference sequence). J was trimmed by 5 bases and V by 1 base; bases with no gene match: 6. This CDR3 spans 15 amino acids. The CDR3 coding sequence is TGTGCCAGCAGCTTAGGAGGGACTAGCACCCACGAGCAGTACTTC. Protein sequence: CASSLGGTSTHEQYF.

J is TRBJ1-2 and V is TRBV18, with 10 bases fitting TRBD1. Looked up from germline, CDR1 is KGHSH and CDR2 is LQKENI. With 2 bases clipped from V and 5 bases from J, the junction kept 2 bases outside the gene matches. The CDR3 is 14 residues long. The CDR3 coding sequence is TGTGCCAGCTCACCATGGACAGGGGGGTATGGCTACACCTTC. Protein sequence: CASSPWTGGYGYTF.

This clone was observed many times. The chain joins TRBV20-1 to TRBJ2-5, with TRBD1 identical over 9 bases. Germline CDR1 DFQATT, CDR2 SNEGSKA (reference sequence). The CDR3 extends over 15 amino acids. V was clipped by 6 bases and J by 5 bases; unmatched bases: 13. In DNA, the CDR3 is TGCAGTGCGACTCAGCCCGGGACAGGGTGGGAGACCCAGTACTTC. Residues: CSATQPGTGWETQYF.